These 14 T cell receptor beta chains were sequenced from one sample in a study of blood T cells in healthy people across ages. The use of a sample-barcoded 5' primer and a J-beta primer mix characterized a second PCR of 7 to 11 cycles. MiXCR, applied by TCRdb to the 5' RACE reads, yields one record per CDR3 protein. The sample consists of 1.5 million to 2 million distinct CDR3 sequences, roughly 28% of them appearing once. Sequencing was performed on blood. The receptors shown here come from a woman aged 25 to 45 in good health.

The sample holds a few counts of this clonotype. V and J are TRBV28 and TRBJ2-1; 9 bases match TRBD1. The ends lost 4 bases at V and 4 bases at J; junction bases unmatched: 11. There are 17 residues in the CDR3. The germline V gene encodes CDR1 MDHEN and CDR2 SYDVKM. The DNA for the CDR3 is TGTGCCAGCAGTTCCCTGTACCCACAGGGGGCTTACAATGAGCAGTTCTTC. The encoded protein is CASSSLYPQGAYNEQFF.

The genes are TRBV12-3 or TRBV12-4 and TRBJ1-5; the match to TRBD1 covers 7 bases. The CDR3 extends over 15 amino acids. V lost 6 bases, J lost 4 bases, and 9 bases stayed unmatched. CDR3 protein: CASSPGGFWNQPQHF. CDR3 DNA: TGTGCCAGCAGCCCAGGGGGGTTCTGGAATCAGCCCCAGCATTTT.

V usage is TRBV3-1 and J usage is TRBJ1-6; 9 bases match TRBD1. Unmatched junction bases numbered 7, after V lost 5 bases and J lost 8 bases. The germline V gene encodes CDR1 LGHDT and CDR2 YNNKEL (reference sequence). This CDR3 has 15 residues. This CDR3 reads CASSIRDRADSPLHF. The CDR3 DNA reads as TGTGCCAGCAGCATCCGGGACAGGGCTGATTCACCCCTCCACTTT.

This clonotype was observed at least ten times. The CDR3 nucleotides read TGTGCCAGCCCGAGGCAGCCTACAGGGTTTCAGCCCCAGCATTTT. The encoded protein is CASPRQPTGFQPQHF. The chain carries TRBV25-1 and TRBJ1-5; perhaps TRBD1 as D (6 bases). Trimming took 8 bases from V and 6 from J, leaving 20 bases between them. The length of the CDR3 is 15 residues. Per germline, CDR1 MGHDK and CDR2 SYGVNS.

This clonotype turned up a few times. V usage is TRBV2 and J usage is TRBJ1-6; possibly TRBD1 for D (6 bases). There are 14 residues in the CDR3. Germline V gene data show CDR1 as SNHLY and CDR2 as FYNNEI. Trimming removed 2 bases at V and 9 bases at J, with 11 bases between. As DNA, the CDR3 is TGTGCCAGCAGTGAACAGGGGCGGGCTTCACCCCTCCACTTT. Translating gives CASSEQGRASPLHF.

This clonotype was seen only a few times. The chain carries TRBV7-2 and TRBJ1-5, with 7 bases aligning to TRBD1. Germline CDR1 reads SGHTA; CDR2 reads FQGNSA. J was trimmed by 5 bases and V by 1 base; bases with no gene match: 8. This CDR3 region has 16 residues. This chain's CDR3 is CASSLVGTVIYQPQHF. CDR3 nucleotide sequence: TGTGCCAGCAGCTTAGTGGGGACAGTTATTTATCAGCCCCAGCATTTT.

This clonotype appeared a few times. The CDR3 spells CASKVSTLQETQYF. The CDR3 nucleotides read TGCGCCAGCAAGGTTAGCACCCTACAAGAGACCCAGTACTTC. The J gene is TRBJ2-5, the V gene TRBV5-1; D is unresolved. Trimming took off 6 bases at V and 2 bases at J, with 14 bases between the two ends. The CDR3 has 14 residues. The germline gives CDR1 SGHRS, CDR2 YFSETQ.

This clonotype has ten or more counts. This rearrangement joins TRBV9 to TRBJ2-1, with 10 nucleotides matching TRBD1. CDR3 size: 17 residues. Germline V lookup: CDR1 SGDLS, CDR2 YYNGEE. Trimming at V came to 0 bases and at J to 8 bases, leaving 11 bases not matched to a gene. CDR3 sequence: CASSVGAGQGNWYEQFF. The CDR3 coding sequence is TGTGCCAGCAGCGTAGGTGCGGGACAGGGGAATTGGTATGAGCAGTTCTTC.

This clonotype was seen a few times. The V and J genes are TRBV12-3 or TRBV12-4 and TRBJ2-5; 11 nucleotides match TRBD2. The CDR3 extends over 18 amino acids. The V segment lost 6 bases and the J segment 5 bases; nucleotides outside the gene matches: 17. For the CDR3, the DNA is TGTGCCAGCAGCACCGGTGGTCTAGCGGGGGGTGGAATCGAGACCCAGTACTTC. Its protein is CASSTGGLAGGGIETQYF.

The chain couples TRBV5-5 to TRBJ2-2; D is unresolved. Germline V gene lookup returns CDR1 SGHKS and CDR2 YYEKEE (reference sequence). This CDR3 contains 12 residues. V was pared by 5 bases and J by 7 bases, with 9 bases between. CDR3 region: CASSLTGGELFF. In nucleotides, the CDR3 is TGTGCCAGCAGTCTAACGGGCGGGGAGCTGTTTTTT.

This sequence joins TRBV30 and TRBJ2-4; maybe TRBD1 (5 bases). The better agreement between TRBJ2-7 and the DNA end casts doubt on the J call. The length of the CDR3 is 15 residues. The germline gives CDR1 GTSNPN, CDR2 SVGIG (reference sequence). CDR3 amino acids: CAWSVLLGLGGEQYF. CDR3 bases: TGTGCCTGGAGTGTATTGTTGGGGCTTGGTGGCGAGCAGTACTTC.

The rearrangement joins TRBV6-5 to TRBJ1-1; D remains unclear. The V and J ends lost 5 bases and 6 bases respectively, with 7 bases between them. Germline V gene lookup returns CDR1 MNHEY and CDR2 SVGAGI. The CDR3 contains 11 residues. The CDR3 bases are TGTGCCAGCAGTGACCGGGCTGAAGCTTTCTTT. Its translation: CASSDRAEAFF.

This clonotype came up a few times. Here the CDR3 reads CASSQGSPNTEAFF. Written as DNA, the CDR3 is TGCGCCAGCAGCCAAGGATCCCCGAACACTGAAGCTTTCTTT. The chain links TRBV4-3 to TRBJ1-1, with no clear D. The CDR3 loop spans 14 amino acids. Looked up from germline, CDR1 is LGHNA and CDR2 is YSLEER. V shed 1 base and J shed 1 base, with 7 bases lying between them.

This clonotype was seen ten or more times. The CDR3 region is CSVELQPADTQYF. Written as DNA, the CDR3 is TGCAGCGTTGAATTGCAGCCTGCAGATACGCAGTATTTT. The chain combines TRBV29-1 with TRBJ2-3; D is undetermined. V shed 2 bases and J shed 4 bases, with 10 bases lying between them. CDR3 length equals 13 residues. Germline V gives CDR1 SQVTM, CDR2 ANQGSEA.